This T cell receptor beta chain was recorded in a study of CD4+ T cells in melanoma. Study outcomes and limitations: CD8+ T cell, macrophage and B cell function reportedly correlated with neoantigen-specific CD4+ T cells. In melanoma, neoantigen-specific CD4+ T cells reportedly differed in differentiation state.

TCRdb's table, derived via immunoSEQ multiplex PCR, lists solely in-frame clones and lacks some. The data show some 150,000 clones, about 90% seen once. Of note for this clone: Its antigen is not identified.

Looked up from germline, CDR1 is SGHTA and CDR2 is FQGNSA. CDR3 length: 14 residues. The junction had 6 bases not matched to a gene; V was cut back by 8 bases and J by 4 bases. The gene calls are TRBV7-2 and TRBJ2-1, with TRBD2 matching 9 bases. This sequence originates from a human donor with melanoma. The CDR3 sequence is CASVRRGGYNEQFF. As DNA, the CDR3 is TGTGCCAGCGTTAGGCGGGGGGGTTACAATGAGCAGTTCTTC.